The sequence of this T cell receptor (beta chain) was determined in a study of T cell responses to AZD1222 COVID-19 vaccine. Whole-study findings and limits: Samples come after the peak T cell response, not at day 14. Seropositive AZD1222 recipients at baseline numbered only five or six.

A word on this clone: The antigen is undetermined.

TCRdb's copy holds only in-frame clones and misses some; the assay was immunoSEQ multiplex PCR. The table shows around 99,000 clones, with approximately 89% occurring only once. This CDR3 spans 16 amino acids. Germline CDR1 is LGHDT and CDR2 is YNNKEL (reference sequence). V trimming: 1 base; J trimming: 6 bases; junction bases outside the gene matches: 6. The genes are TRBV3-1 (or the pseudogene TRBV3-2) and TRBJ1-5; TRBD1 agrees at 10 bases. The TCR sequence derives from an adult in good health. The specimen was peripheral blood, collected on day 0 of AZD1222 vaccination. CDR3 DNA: TGTGCCAGCAGCCAAGGCTCGGGACAGGGGACTCAGCCCCAGCATTTT. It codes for CASSQGSGQGTQPQHF.